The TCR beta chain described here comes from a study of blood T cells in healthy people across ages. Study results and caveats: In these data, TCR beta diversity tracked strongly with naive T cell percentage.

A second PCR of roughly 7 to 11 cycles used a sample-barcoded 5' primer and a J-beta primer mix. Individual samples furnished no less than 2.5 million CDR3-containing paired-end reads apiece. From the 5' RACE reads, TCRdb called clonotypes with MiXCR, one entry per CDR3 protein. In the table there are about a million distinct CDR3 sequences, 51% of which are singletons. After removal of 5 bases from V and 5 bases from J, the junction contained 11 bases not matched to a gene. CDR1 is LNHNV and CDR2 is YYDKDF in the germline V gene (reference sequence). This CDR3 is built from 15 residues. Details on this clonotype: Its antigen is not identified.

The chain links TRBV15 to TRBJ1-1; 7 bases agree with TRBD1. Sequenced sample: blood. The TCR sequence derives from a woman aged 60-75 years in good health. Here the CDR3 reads CATSRRGGRLTEAFF. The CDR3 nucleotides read TGTGCCACCAGCCGCCGAGGGGGCCGGCTGACTGAAGCTTTCTTT.